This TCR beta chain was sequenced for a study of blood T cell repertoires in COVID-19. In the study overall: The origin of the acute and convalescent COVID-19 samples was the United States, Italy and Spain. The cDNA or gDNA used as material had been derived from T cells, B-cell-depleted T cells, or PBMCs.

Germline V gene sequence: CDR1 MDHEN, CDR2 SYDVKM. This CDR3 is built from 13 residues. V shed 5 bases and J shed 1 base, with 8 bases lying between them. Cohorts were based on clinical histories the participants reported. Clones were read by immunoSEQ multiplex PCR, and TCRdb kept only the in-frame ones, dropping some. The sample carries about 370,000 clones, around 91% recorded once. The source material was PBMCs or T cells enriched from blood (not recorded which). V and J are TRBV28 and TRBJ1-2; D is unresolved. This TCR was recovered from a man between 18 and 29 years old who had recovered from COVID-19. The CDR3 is CASSALSNYGYTF. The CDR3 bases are TGTGCCAGCAGTGCCCTTAGTAACTATGGCTACACCTTC.